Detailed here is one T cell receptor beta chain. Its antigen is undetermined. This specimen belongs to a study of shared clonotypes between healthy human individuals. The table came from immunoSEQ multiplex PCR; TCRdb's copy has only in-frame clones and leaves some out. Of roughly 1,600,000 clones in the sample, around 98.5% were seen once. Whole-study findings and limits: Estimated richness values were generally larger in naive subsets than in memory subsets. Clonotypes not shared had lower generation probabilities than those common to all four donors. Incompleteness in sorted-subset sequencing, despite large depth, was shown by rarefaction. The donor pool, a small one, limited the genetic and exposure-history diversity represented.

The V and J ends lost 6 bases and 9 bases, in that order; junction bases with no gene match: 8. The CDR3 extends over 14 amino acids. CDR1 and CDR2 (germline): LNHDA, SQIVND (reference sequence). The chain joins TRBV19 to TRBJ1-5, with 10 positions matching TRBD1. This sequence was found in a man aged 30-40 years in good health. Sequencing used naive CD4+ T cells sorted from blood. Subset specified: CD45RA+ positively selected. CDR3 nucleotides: TGTGCCAGTAGCTGGGACAGGGGCAGGGGGCCCCAGCATTTT. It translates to CASSWDRGRGPQHF.